A single T cell receptor beta chain is shown here with its context. Its antigen is unidentified. Profiled with immunoSEQ multiplex PCR; TCRdb holds only in-frame clones, not every one. This table has fewer than 30,000 clones, about 96% appearing once. Trimming took 4 bases from V and 2 from J, leaving 10 bases between them. CDR1 and CDR2 from the germline V gene are SGHRS and YFSETQ. The CDR3 has 13 amino acids. The data were obtained in a study of monozygotic twins with cystic fibrosis. General study points: V usage most resembled the co-twin in 13 of 16 pairs. The repertoire was suggested to be naive-dominated, clonality median about 0.0094. No link emerged between shared CDR3 counts and age, concordance or severity.

The TCR was taken from a girl aged 2-9 years with cystic fibrosis. Sequencing was done on a sample of blood. V is TRBV5-1 and J is TRBJ2-7, with D perhaps TRBD1 (5 bases). This chain's CDR3 is CASSVMDTYEQYF. The CDR3 DNA is TGCGCCAGCAGCGTGATGGACACCTACGAGCAGTACTTC.